The sequence of this T cell receptor (beta chain) was determined in a study of technical replicates of blood from several donors. The assay was immunoSEQ multiplex PCR, and TCRdb's table has in-frame clones only and misses some. The profile shows about 88,000 clones, 94% of them singletons. Sample: T cells isolated from PBMCs. This receptor was identified in a human donor in good health.

The CDR3 region has the DNA TGTGCCAGCTCACCCACCAGGGGCAATGAGCAGTTCTTC. This encodes CASSPTRGNEQFF. This chain connects TRBV18 to TRBJ2-1; possible D gene TRBD1, 6 bases. V was pared by 3 bases and J by 6 bases, with 9 bases between. The CDR3 is 13 amino acids. Germline assignment: CDR1 KGHSH and CDR2 LQKENI.